This T cell receptor beta chain was recovered during a study of T cells in Graves' hyperthyroidism and ophthalmopathy. Amplification of TCR beta CDR3 regions was performed using RNA transcripts as template. When the TCR CDR3 underwent first-round RT-PCR, the HTBI primer set was used. TCRdb re-derived calls from the multiplex PCR reads in MiXCR, one entry per CDR3 protein. Of under 400,000 distinct CDR3 sequences in the sample, roughly 15% were seen once. Germline lookup yields CDR1 MGHRA and CDR2 YSYEKL. The CDR3 totals 16 residues. V was shortened by 0 bases and J by 0 bases, with 10 bases between the two germline ends.

This receptor was taken from an older woman with Graves' ophthalmopathy. The source material was blood. J is TRBJ2-3 and V is TRBV4-1; tentative D call: TRBD2 (5 bases). The CDR3: CASSQEPGSSTDTQYF. In DNA, the CDR3 is TGCGCCAGCAGCCAAGAACCGGGATCTAGCACAGATACGCAGTATTTT.